These 32 T cell receptor beta chains came from one sample sequenced in a study of blood T cell repertoires in COVID-19. The method was immunoSEQ multiplex PCR; TCRdb's version includes in-frame clones alone and lacks a portion of them. The sample consists of around 340,000 clones, around 90% of them appearing once. Sequenced input: peripheral blood. The receptors originated from a woman in her fifties or sixties with COVID-19, enrolled during active disease.

V usage is TRBV19 and J usage is TRBJ1-5, with D uncertain. The V and J ends lost 7 bases and 6 bases respectively, with 13 bases between them. Germline values: CDR1 LNHDA, CDR2 SQIVND (reference sequence). The CDR3 contains 13 residues. The CDR3 spells CASTMDWGQPQHF. The CDR3 DNA is TGTGCCAGTACCATGGACTGGGGTCAGCCCCAGCATTTT.

The gene calls are TRBV2 and TRBJ1-2; the D is unclear. The CDR3 runs to 11 residues. V was clipped by 4 bases and J by 3 bases, with 3 bases between them. From germline, CDR1 is SNHLY and CDR2 FYNNEI. This CDR3 reads CASSVYYGYTF. The CDR3 DNA follows: TGTGCCAGCAGTGTCTACTATGGCTACACCTTC.

The gene calls are TRBV2 and TRBJ2-1, with TRBD1 matching over 11 bases. Germline CDR1 reads SNHLY; CDR2 reads FYNNEI. With V trimmed by 7 bases and J by 4 bases, 6 bases remained unmatched. This CDR3 comprises 15 residues. The CDR3 bases are TGTGCCAGCATGCCCCGGGACAGGGGGTACAATGAGCAGTTCTTC. Its translation is CASMPRDRGYNEQFF. Variable domain in full (rest from reference TRBV2 and TRBJ2-1): EPEVTQTPSHQVTQMGQEVILRCVPISNHLYFYWYRQILGQKVEFLVSFYNNEISEKSEIFDDQFSVERPDGSNFTLKIRSTKLEDSAMYFCASMPRDRGYNEQFFGPGTRLTVL.

In nucleotides, the CDR3 is TGTGCCAGCAGCTTAACGACGGCTAGCTTGTACACCGGGGAGCTGTTTTTT. Translated: CASSLTTASLYTGELFF. The chain uses TRBV7-3 and TRBJ2-2, with a tentative D call TRBD2 (5 bases). This CDR3 is 17 amino acids long. V was trimmed by 0 bases and J by 3 bases, leaving 14 bases between them. From germline, CDR1 is SGHTA and CDR2 FQGTGA.

In this sample, this clone turned up once. Its ends do not fully match the called genes, so a read error is possible. This chain uses TRBV19 with TRBJ1-1; D is possibly TRBD1 (5 bases). The CDR3 contains 13 residues. Germline V gene sequence: CDR1 LNHDA, CDR2 SQIVND (reference sequence). CDR3 DNA: TGCGCTACCGCAGGGCGGATGAACACTGAAGCTTTCTTT. Its protein is CATAGRMNTEAFF. Filled out from reference TRBV19 and TRBJ1-1, the complete variable domain reads DGGITQSPKYLFRKEGQNVTLSCEQNLNHDAMYWYRQDPGQGLRLIYYSQIVNDFQKGDIAEGYSVSREKKESFPLTVTSAQKNPTAFYLCATAGRMNTEAFFGQGTRLTVV.

The gene calls are TRBV6-1 and TRBJ1-1; D is unclear. Trimming stripped 1 base from V and 4 bases from J, with 13 bases between. Germline CDR1 reads MNHNS; CDR2 reads SASEGT. The CDR3 loop spans 15 amino acids. CDR3 bases: TGTGCCAGCAGTGAAGTTTACCCCCGAGGCACTGAAGCTTTCTTT. Residues: CASSEVYPRGTEAFF.

The chain has TRBV18 and TRBJ1-2; tentative D call: TRBD1 (6 bases). CDR1 is KGHSH and CDR2 is LQKENI in the germline V gene. V was clipped by 3 bases and J by 6 bases, with 17 bases between them. The CDR3 totals 15 residues. The CDR3 is CASSPITGYYDGYTF. The CDR3 bases are TGTGCCAGCTCACCCATTACAGGGTATTATGATGGCTACACCTTC.

The chain combines TRBV15 with TRBJ1-5, with a possible D match to TRBD1 (6 bases). The CDR3 loop spans 17 amino acids. V lost 0 bases and J lost 1, with 13 bases in between. From germline, CDR1 is LNHNV and CDR2 YYDKDF (reference sequence). Here the CDR3 DNA reads TGTGCCACCAGCAGAGATGTCAGGGGAGGGAGCAATCAGCCCCAGCATTTT. This gives the protein CATSRDVRGGSNQPQHF.

CDR3 DNA sequence: TGTGCCAGTAAGGAACAGGGACGATCCTATGGCTACACCTTC. Translated: CASKEQGRSYGYTF. The rearrangement joins TRBV19 to TRBJ1-2; D may be TRBD1 (6 bases). Trimming took off 7 bases at V and 4 bases at J, with 16 bases between the two ends. The CDR3 runs to 14 residues. Germline V lookup: CDR1 LNHDA, CDR2 SQIVND (reference sequence).

The chain has TRBV4-1 and TRBJ1-3; 7 nucleotides line up with TRBD1. CDR1 and CDR2 (germline): MGHRA, YSYEKL. Unmatched junction bases numbered 5, after V lost 7 bases and J lost 2 bases. The CDR3 is 14 residues long. In nucleotides, the CDR3 is TGCGCCAGCAACCGACAGGGCCCTGGAAACACCATATATTTT. Amino acids: CASNRQGPGNTIYF.

This clone appeared a single time. This rearrangement joins TRBV2 to TRBJ2-7; D possibly corresponds to TRBD1 (6 bases). The length of the CDR3 is 12 residues. Germline loops: CDR1 SNHLY, CDR2 FYNNEI. Trimming cost V 4 bases and J 7 bases, with 11 bases left between them. CDR3 amino acids: CASSVTRGEQYF. CDR3 sequence (DNA): TGTGCCAGCAGTGTCACTAGGGGGGAGCAGTACTTC.

V gene TRBV9 combines with J gene TRBJ1-2, with unresolved D. Germline values: CDR1 SGDLS, CDR2 YYNGEE. The V end was cut by 5 bases, the J end by 8 bases, with 19 bases between. The CDR3 covers 14 residues. As DNA, the CDR3 is TGTGCCAGCAGGGATAGACAACCGTCGGCGGGCTACACCTTC. The encoded protein is CASRDRQPSAGYTF.

This chain connects TRBV6-5 to TRBJ1-4; TRBD1 matches at 7 bases. The V gene end was trimmed by 6 bases and the J gene end by 3 bases; junction bases not matched to a gene: 4. Per germline, CDR1 MNHEY and CDR2 SVGAGI. CDR3 length equals 14 residues. The CDR3 nucleotides are TGTGCCAGCAGCGGTGGGACAGCTAATGAAAAACTGTTTTTT. Encoded protein: CASSGGTANEKLFF.

This chain links TRBV5-5 with TRBJ1-3; 9 bases align to TRBD1. Germline CDR1 is SGHKS and CDR2 is YYEKEE (reference sequence). V trimming: 0 bases; J trimming: 2 bases; junction bases outside the gene matches: 6. This CDR3 region has 17 residues. This CDR3 is CASSLGGQGMAGNTIYF. The CDR3 DNA reads TGTGCCAGCAGCTTGGGGGGACAGGGAATGGCTGGAAACACCATATATTTT.

The chain carries TRBV7-3 and TRBJ1-4; a weak D match, TRBD1 (5 bases). The CDR3 is 15 residues long. Germline-derived CDR1 and CDR2 are SGHTA and FQGTGA. Trimming left V 4 bases short and J 4 bases short, with 13 bases between. For the CDR3, the DNA is TGTGCCAGCAGCTATTGGGGCAGAATTAATGAAAAACTGTTTTTT. Residues: CASSYWGRINEKLFF.

The chain joins TRBV5-1 to TRBJ2-2; tentatively, D is TRBD1 (6 bases). Trimming pared 0 bases from V and 2 bases from J, leaving 8 bases between. This CDR3 is built from 15 residues. The germline gives CDR1 SGHRS, CDR2 YFSETQ. The CDR3 region is CASSLAQGNTGELFF. In nucleotides, the CDR3 is TGCGCCAGCAGCTTGGCACAGGGCAACACCGGGGAGCTGTTTTTT.

This clone has a handful of counts. The V gene is TRBV3-1 (or the pseudogene TRBV3-2), the J gene TRBJ1-3; D uncertain. Between the trimmed V and J ends, which lost 6 bases and 1 base, there was a span of 10 bases. The CDR3 length is 14 residues. Germline V gives CDR1 LGHDT, CDR2 YNNKEL (reference sequence). Here the CDR3 DNA reads TGTGCCAGCAGTCTCTATTTATCTGGAAACACCATATATTTT. Its translation is CASSLYLSGNTIYF.

This clone was detected a few times. V gene TRBV5-1 combines with J gene TRBJ2-7, with a tentative D call TRBD2 (6 bases). This CDR3 has 12 amino acids. Deletions cut 3 bases from V and 2 bases from J, with 6 bases between. Germline CDR1 SGHRS, CDR2 YFSETQ. CDR3 in DNA: TGCGCCAGCAGCTCGGGGGCCTACGAGCAGTACTTC. This encodes CASSSGAYEQYF.

Concerning this clone: The CDR3 does not end in the conserved phenylalanine or tryptophan, so this is likely a read error. Because the CDR3's place on the DNA is in doubt, the DNA is left out and the CDR3 is given as listed by TCRdb. The genes are TRBV6-5 and TRBJ2-7; TRBD1, the table's D call, was not compared with the DNA. Germline values: CDR1 MNHEY, CDR2 SVGAGI. The CDR3 adds up to 10 amino acids, both ends counted. CDR3 protein: CASRTRTGSS.

CDR3 nucleotide sequence: TGTGCCAGCAGTGAAGCTCCAGGGGGCCGCACAGATACGCAGTATTTT. Protein sequence: CASSEAPGGRTDTQYF. The rearrangement uses TRBV6-1 and TRBJ2-3; 8 bases map to TRBD1. The CDR3 consists of 16 residues. CDR1 is MNHNS, CDR2 SASEGT, per germline. V lost 0 bases and J lost 1; bases outside the gene matches: 3.

The V and J genes are TRBV2 and TRBJ2-7; possible D gene TRBD1, 5 bases. The CDR3 sequence is 14 residues long. Trimming pared 7 bases from V and 0 bases from J, leaving 13 bases between. Germline loops: CDR1 SNHLY, CDR2 FYNNEI. CDR3 coding DNA: TGTGCCAGCACCTACCTCGACAGCTCCTACGAGCAGTACTTC. Translated: CASTYLDSSYEQYF.

The V call is TRBV29-1, the J call TRBJ1-2; 7 bases are a match to TRBD1. V lost 7 bases, J lost 3 bases, and 5 bases stayed unmatched. CDR3 length equals 12 residues. CDR1 is SQVTM and CDR2 is ANQGSEA in the germline V gene. CDR3 coding DNA: TGCAGCGCTAGGACAGGAGACTATGGCTACACCTTC. Protein sequence: CSARTGDYGYTF. The whole variable domain, filled in from reference TRBV29-1 and TRBJ1-2, reads SAVISQKPSRDICQRGTSLTIQCQVDSQVTMMFWYRQQPGQSLTLIATANQGSEATYESGFVIDKFPISRPNLTFSTLTVSNMSPEDSSIYLCSARTGDYGYTFGSGTRLTVV.

The chain recombines TRBV7-2 with TRBJ1-1; D is unresolved. Germline V gene sequence: CDR1 SGHTA, CDR2 FQGNSA. Trimming left V 3 bases short and J 5 bases short, with 7 bases between. The CDR3 contains 12 residues. The CDR3, as DNA: TGTGCCAGCAGCTTGGCGGGGACTGAAGCTTTCTTT. It translates to CASSLAGTEAFF.

The rearrangement joins TRBV6-2 or TRBV6-3 to TRBJ2-4; TRBD1 aligns across 7 bases. The CDR3 covers 14 residues. Germline V gene data show CDR1 as MNHEY and CDR2 as SVGEGT. After removal of 5 bases from V and 2 bases from J, the junction contained 3 bases not matched to a gene. The CDR3 spells CASSRQGSKNIQYF. The CDR3 nucleotides are TGTGCCAGCAGTCGACAGGGTTCCAAAAACATTCAGTACTTC.

For this clone: Other DNA sequences in this specimen translate into the identical CDR3. The J gene is TRBJ1-5, the V gene TRBV18; no definite D call. The CDR3 length is 13 residues. Trimming removed 3 bases from V and 3 bases from J, with 6 bases in between. CDR1 is KGHSH, CDR2 LQKENI, per germline. The CDR3, as DNA: TGTGCCAGCTCACCTGGAGTCAATCAGCCCCAGCATTTT. Translation gives CASSPGVNQPQHF.

In its sample, this clone was seen once. This sequence joins TRBV2 and TRBJ2-2, with a weak D call TRBD2 (5 bases). CDR3 length: 15 residues. With 4 bases removed from V and 5 bases from J, the gap between germline ends came to 14 bases. Germline V gene lookup returns CDR1 SNHLY and CDR2 FYNNEI. CDR3: CASSGNRGGTGELFF. The CDR3 DNA follows: TGTGCCAGCAGTGGTAATCGTGGAGGAACCGGGGAGCTGTTTTTT.

This clone was counted only a few times. The CDR3 nucleotides are TGTGCCAGCAGGCAGGACGACAGGGGTGGTTCACCCCTCCACTTT. Amino acids: CASRQDDRGGSPLHF. The genes are TRBV2 and TRBJ1-6; 8 bases match TRBD1. After removal of 6 bases from V and 9 bases from J, the junction contained 10 bases not matched to a gene. In germline, CDR1 is SNHLY, CDR2 FYNNEI. CDR3 length equals 15 residues. Full variable domain (remainder filled in from reference TRBV2 and TRBJ1-6): EPEVTQTPSHQVTQMGQEVILRCVPISNHLYFYWYRQILGQKVEFLVSFYNNEISEKSEIFDDQFSVERPDGSNFTLKIRSTKLEDSAMYFCASRQDDRGGSPLHFGNGTRLTVT.

The chain links TRBV19 to TRBJ1-2; D remains ambiguous. There are 14 residues in the CDR3. Trimming left V 5 bases short and J 2 bases short, with 12 bases between. CDR1 is LNHDA and CDR2 is SQIVND in the germline V gene (reference sequence). The CDR3, as DNA: TGTGCCAGTAGTGAGCGAGTAAAGAACTATGGCTACACCTTC. It encodes CASSERVKNYGYTF.

The CDR3 DNA follows: TGTGCCAGCAGTGATACCCCCGGGGGGAACAATGAGCAGTTCTTC. Translating it yields CASSDTPGGNNEQFF. The V gene is TRBV25-1, the J gene TRBJ2-1, with 7 nucleotides matching TRBD2. Germline assignment: CDR1 MGHDK and CDR2 SYGVNS. The CDR3 extends over 15 amino acids. V lost 3 bases to trimming and J lost 5 bases; unmatched junction nucleotides: 7.

The J gene is TRBJ1-2, the V gene TRBV5-1; D is perhaps TRBD1 (6 bases). This CDR3 contains 16 residues. V dropped 4 bases and J dropped 0 bases, with 16 bases sitting between them. Germline CDR1 reads SGHRS; CDR2 reads YFSETQ. Written as DNA, the CDR3 is TGCGCCAGCAGCGCGGGGGCAGCTAAAGCTAACTATGGCTACACCTTC. This encodes CASSAGAAKANYGYTF.

V and J are TRBV11-2 and TRBJ1-1, with 7 bases fitting TRBD1. Germline V gives CDR1 SGHAT, CDR2 FQNNGV. Trimming at V came to 5 bases and at J to 1 base, leaving 7 bases not matched to a gene. The CDR3 has 15 amino acids. Here the CDR3 DNA reads TGTGCCAGCAGCCCTCGACAGGGACGGAACACTGAAGCTTTCTTT. Translated: CASSPRQGRNTEAFF.

V is TRBV11-2 and J is TRBJ1-2; 7 nucleotides line up with TRBD1. J gave up 11 bases and V 6 bases, and 12 bases lay outside the gene matches. Germline lookup yields CDR1 SGHAT and CDR2 FQNNGV. The CDR3 consists of 13 residues. The CDR3 here is CASSLTGQAFYTF. CDR3 nucleotide sequence: TGTGCCAGCAGTTTGACCGGACAGGCTTTTTACACCTTC.